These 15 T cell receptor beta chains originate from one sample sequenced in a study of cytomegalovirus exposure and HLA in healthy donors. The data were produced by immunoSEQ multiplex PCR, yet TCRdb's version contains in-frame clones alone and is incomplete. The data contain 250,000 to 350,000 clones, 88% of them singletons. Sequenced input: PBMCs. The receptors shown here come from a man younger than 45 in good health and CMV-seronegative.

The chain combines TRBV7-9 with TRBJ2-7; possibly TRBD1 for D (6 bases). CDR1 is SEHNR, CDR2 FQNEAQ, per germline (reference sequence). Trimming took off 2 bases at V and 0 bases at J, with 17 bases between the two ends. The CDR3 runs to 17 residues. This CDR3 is CASSLIFRGTPSYEQYF. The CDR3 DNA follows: TGTGCCAGCAGCTTAATATTTAGGGGGACACCCTCCTACGAGCAGTACTTC.

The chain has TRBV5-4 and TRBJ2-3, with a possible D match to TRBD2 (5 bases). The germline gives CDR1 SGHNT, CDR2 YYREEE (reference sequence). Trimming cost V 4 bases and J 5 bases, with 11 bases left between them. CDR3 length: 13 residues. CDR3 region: CASSRGLGDTQYF. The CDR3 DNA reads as TGTGCCAGCAGCCGAGGACTCGGAGATACGCAGTATTTT.

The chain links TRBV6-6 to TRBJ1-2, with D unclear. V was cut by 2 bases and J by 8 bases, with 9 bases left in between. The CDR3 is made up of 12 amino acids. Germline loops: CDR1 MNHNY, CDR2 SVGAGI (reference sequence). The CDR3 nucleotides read TGTGCCAGCAGTTACCAGGTTCGGGGCTACACCTTC. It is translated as CASSYQVRGYTF.

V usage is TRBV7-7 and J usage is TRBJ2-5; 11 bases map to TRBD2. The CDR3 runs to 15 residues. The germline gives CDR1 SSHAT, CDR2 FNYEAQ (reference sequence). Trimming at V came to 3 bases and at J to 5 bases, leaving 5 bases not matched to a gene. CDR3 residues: CASSFSGGAGETQYF. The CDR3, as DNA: TGTGCCAGCAGCTTTAGCGGGGGGGCCGGGGAGACCCAGTACTTC.

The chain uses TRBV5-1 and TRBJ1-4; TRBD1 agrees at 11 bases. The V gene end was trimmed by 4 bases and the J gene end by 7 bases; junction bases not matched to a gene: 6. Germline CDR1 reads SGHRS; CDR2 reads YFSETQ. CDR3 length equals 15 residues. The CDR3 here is CASSPGQGASEKLFF. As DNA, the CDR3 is TGCGCCAGCAGCCCCGGACAGGGGGCGAGTGAAAAACTGTTTTTT.

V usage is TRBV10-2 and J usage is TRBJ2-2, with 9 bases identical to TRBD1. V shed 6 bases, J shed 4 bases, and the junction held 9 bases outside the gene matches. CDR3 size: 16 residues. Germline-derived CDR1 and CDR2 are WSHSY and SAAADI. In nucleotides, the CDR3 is TGCGCCAGCAGCTTGCCGGGACAGGGTGCCACCGGGGAGCTGTTTTTT. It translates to CASSLPGQGATGELFF.

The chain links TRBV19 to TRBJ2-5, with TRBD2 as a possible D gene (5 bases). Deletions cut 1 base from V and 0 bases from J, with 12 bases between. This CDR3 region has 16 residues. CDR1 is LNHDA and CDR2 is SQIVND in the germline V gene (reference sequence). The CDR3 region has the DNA TGTGCCAGTAGTATAGGAGAATGGAGGTACCAAGAGACCCAGTACTTC. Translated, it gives CASSIGEWRYQETQYF.

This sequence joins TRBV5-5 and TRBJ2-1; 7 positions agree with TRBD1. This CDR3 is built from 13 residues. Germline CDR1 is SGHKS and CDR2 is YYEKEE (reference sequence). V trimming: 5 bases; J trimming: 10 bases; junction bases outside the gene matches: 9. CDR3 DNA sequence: TGTGCCAGCAGGGTAGACAGGGTGGGCGAGCAGTTCTTC. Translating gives CASRVDRVGEQFF.

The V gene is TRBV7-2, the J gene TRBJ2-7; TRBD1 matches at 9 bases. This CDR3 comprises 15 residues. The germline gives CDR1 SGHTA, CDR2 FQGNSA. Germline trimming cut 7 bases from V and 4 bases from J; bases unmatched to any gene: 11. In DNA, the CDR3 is TGTGCCAGCACGGGGGTAGGGACAGGGTCTTACGAGCAGTACTTC. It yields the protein CASTGVGTGSYEQYF.

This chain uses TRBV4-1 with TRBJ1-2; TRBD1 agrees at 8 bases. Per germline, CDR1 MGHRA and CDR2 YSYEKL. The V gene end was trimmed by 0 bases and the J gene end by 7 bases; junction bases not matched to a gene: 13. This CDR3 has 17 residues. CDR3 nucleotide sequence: TGCGCCAGCAGCCAAGACCTTCAGGGGGCTTCGAAATCTGGCTACACCTTC. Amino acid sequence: CASSQDLQGASKSGYTF.

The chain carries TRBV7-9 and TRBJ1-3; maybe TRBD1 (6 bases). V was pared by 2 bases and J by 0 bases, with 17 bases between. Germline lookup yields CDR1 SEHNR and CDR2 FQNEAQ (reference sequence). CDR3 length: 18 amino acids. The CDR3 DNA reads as TGTGCCAGCAGCTTAAATAGAGGGGGACGGAACTCTGGAAACACCATATATTTT. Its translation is CASSLNRGGRNSGNTIYF.

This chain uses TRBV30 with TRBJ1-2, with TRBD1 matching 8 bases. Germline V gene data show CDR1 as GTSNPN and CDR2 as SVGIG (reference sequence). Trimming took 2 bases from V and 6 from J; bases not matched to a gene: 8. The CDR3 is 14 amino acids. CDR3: CAWSSSGQGHGYTF. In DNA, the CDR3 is TGTGCCTGGAGTTCCTCAGGACAGGGTCATGGCTACACCTTC.

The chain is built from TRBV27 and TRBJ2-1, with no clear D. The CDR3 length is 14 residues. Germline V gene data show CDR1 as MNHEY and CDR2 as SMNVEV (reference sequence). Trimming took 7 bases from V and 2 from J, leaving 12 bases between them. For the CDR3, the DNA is TGTGCCAGCATGGGCAGGTTAACCTACAATGAGCAGTTCTTC. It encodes CASMGRLTYNEQFF.

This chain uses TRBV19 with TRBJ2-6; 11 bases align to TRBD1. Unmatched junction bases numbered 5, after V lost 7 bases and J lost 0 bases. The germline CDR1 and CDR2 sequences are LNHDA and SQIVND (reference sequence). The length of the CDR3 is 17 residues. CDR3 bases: TGTGCCAGTACCCAAGGGACAGGGGGCTCTGGGGCCAACGTCCTGACTTTC. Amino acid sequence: CASTQGTGGSGANVLTF.

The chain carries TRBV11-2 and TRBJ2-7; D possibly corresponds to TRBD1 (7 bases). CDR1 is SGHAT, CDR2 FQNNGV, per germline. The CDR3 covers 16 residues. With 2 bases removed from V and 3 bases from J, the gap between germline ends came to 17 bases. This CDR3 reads CASSLKGGQPIYEQYF. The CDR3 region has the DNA TGTGCCAGCAGCTTAAAGGGGGGACAGCCGATCTACGAGCAGTACTTC.